This entry lists 30 T cell receptor beta chains sequenced from one sample in a study of control samples from healthy donors and cancer patients. The data were produced by immunoSEQ multiplex PCR, yet TCRdb's version contains in-frame clones alone and is incomplete. This sample yields about 130,000 clones, of which 91% are seen a single time; roughly 8.6% belongs to the top ten. The sequenced sample was blood. The receptors stem from a man between 18 and 29 years old in good health.

J is TRBJ2-7 and V is TRBV10-3; 12 bases agree with TRBD1. Losses at the gene ends were 3 bases for V and 6 bases for J; bases not matched to a gene: 6. CDR3 length: 15 amino acids. Germline V CDR1 and CDR2: ENHRY, SYGVKD. In nucleotides, the CDR3 is TGTGCCATCAGTGAAGGGACAGGGGGCAGTTTCGAGCAGTACTTC. This sequence encodes CAISEGTGGSFEQYF.

CDR3 amino acids: CASSVQGDGYTF. DNA of the CDR3: TGTGCCAGCAGCGTACAGGGGGATGGCTACACCTTC. This chain connects TRBV5-4 to TRBJ1-2; TRBD1 agrees at 8 bases. The V segment lost 4 bases and the J segment 6 bases; nucleotides outside the gene matches: 2. The CDR3 loop spans 12 amino acids. Germline assignment: CDR1 SGHNT and CDR2 YYREEE (reference sequence).

This clone appeared once. The rearrangement links TRBV6-5 to TRBJ1-5; 7 bases agree with TRBD1. This CDR3 contains 12 residues. Trimming cost V 5 bases and J 13 bases; bases outside gene matches: 8. Germline V gene lookup returns CDR1 MNHEY and CDR2 SVGAGI. The CDR3 is CASSPRTGGQHF. In DNA, the CDR3 is TGTGCCAGCAGTCCTCGGACAGGAGGTCAGCATTTT.

The V gene is TRBV4-2, the J gene TRBJ2-1; D perhaps matches TRBD1 (6 bases). The germline V and J ends were trimmed by 2 bases and 3 bases, with 11 bases remaining between them. Germline lookup yields CDR1 LGHNA and CDR2 YNFKEQ. The CDR3 sequence is 15 residues long. CDR3 bases: TGTGCCAGCAGCCAATCGAGACAGGACTACAATGAGCAGTTCTTC. Translation: CASSQSRQDYNEQFF.

V is TRBV20-1 and J is TRBJ1-1; maybe TRBD1 (6 bases). Per the germline V gene, CDR1 is DFQATT and CDR2 is SNEGSKA (reference sequence). V lost 3 bases to trimming and J lost 0 bases, with 8 bases between them. The CDR3 spans 13 residues. The CDR3 loop reads CSASDRMNTEAFF. In nucleotides, the CDR3 is TGCAGTGCTAGTGACAGGATGAACACTGAAGCTTTCTTT.

In this sample, this clone turned up many times. The chain recombines TRBV6-5 with TRBJ1-2; 7 nucleotides align to TRBD1. The germline CDR1 and CDR2 sequences are MNHEY and SVGAGI. Trimming removed 2 bases from V and 10 bases from J; junction bases left unmatched: 4. CDR3 length equals 12 residues. The CDR3 sequence is CASSYVGQHYTF. The CDR3 DNA is TGTGCCAGCAGTTACGTGGGACAGCACTACACCTTC.

The gene calls are TRBV6-4 and TRBJ1-3, with D maybe TRBD1 (6 bases). Germline assignment: CDR1 MRHNA and CDR2 SNTAGT. This CDR3 is built from 17 residues. The germline V and J ends were trimmed by 0 bases and 0 bases, with 12 bases remaining between them. The CDR3 is CASSDSRTDASGNTIYF. CDR3 nucleotide sequence: TGTGCCAGCAGTGACTCGAGGACAGATGCCTCTGGAAACACCATATATTTT.

V usage is TRBV6-6 and J usage is TRBJ1-5, with D hard to call. Germline-derived CDR1 and CDR2 are MNHNY and SVGAGI (reference sequence). The V gene lost 4 bases and the J gene lost 11 bases, with 12 bases spanning the gap. The CDR3 runs 12 residues. The CDR3 loop reads CASSFQEGAQHF. CDR3 nucleotide sequence: TGTGCCAGCAGTTTTCAGGAAGGAGCCCAGCATTTT.

Points on this clone: Other DNA sequences in the same sample also yield this CDR3. V and J are TRBV5-1 and TRBJ2-7; weak D call: TRBD1 (7 bases). This CDR3 spans 14 amino acids. Trimming stripped 0 bases from V and 3 bases from J, with 10 bases between. Germline V lookup: CDR1 SGHRS, CDR2 YFSETQ. This chain's CDR3 is CASSLGQGGYEQYF. The DNA for the CDR3 is TGCGCCAGCAGCTTGGGGCAGGGGGGCTACGAGCAGTACTTC.

The table lists this clone with a few counts. The chain links TRBV11-2 to TRBJ2-3, with 12 nucleotides matching TRBD2. Looked up from germline, CDR1 is SGHAT and CDR2 is FQNNGV. Trimming cost V 5 bases and J 0 bases; bases outside gene matches: 6. The CDR3 contains 17 residues. As DNA, the CDR3 is TGTGCCAGCAGCCCCTCCGGGACTAGCGGGAGCACAGATACGCAGTATTTT. This gives the protein CASSPSGTSGSTDTQYF.

Ten or more counts support this clone. This chain joins TRBV6-5 and TRBJ2-7; tentatively, D is TRBD1 or TRBD2 (5 bases each). From germline, CDR1 is MNHEY and CDR2 SVGAGI. V lost 2 bases, J lost 5 bases, and 19 bases lay in between. This CDR3 is 16 amino acids long. The CDR3 loop reads CASSYKSRQGRDEQYF. The CDR3 nucleotides are TGTGCCAGCAGTTACAAGTCGAGGCAGGGACGGGACGAGCAGTACTTC.

The genes are TRBV5-1 and TRBJ2-5; D unclear. This CDR3 has 13 amino acids. CDR1 and CDR2 from the germline V gene are SGHRS and YFSETQ. Trimming cost V 7 bases and J 3 bases, with 13 bases left between them. The CDR3 spells CASATPAEETQYF. CDR3 in DNA: TGCGCCAGCGCCACCCCGGCGGAAGAGACCCAGTACTTC.

This clone was picked up one time. This chain uses TRBV6-5 with TRBJ1-2, with D perhaps matching TRBD1 (6 bases). The CDR3 spans 14 residues. V dropped 1 base and J dropped 8 bases, with 14 bases sitting between them. Germline V gene sequence: CDR1 MNHEY, CDR2 SVGAGI. The CDR3 protein is CASSYLVQGSGYTF. The CDR3 nucleotides read TGTGCCAGCAGTTACTTGGTACAGGGAAGCGGCTACACCTTC.

The chain links TRBV19 to TRBJ1-2; D is perhaps TRBD1 (5 bases). V was trimmed by 0 bases and J by 2 bases, leaving 7 bases between them. CDR1 is LNHDA and CDR2 is SQIVND in the germline V gene (reference sequence). CDR3 length equals 14 residues. The CDR3 region has the DNA TGTGCCAGTAGTATAGATCGACAGAACTATGGCTACACCTTC. It translates to CASSIDRQNYGYTF. The full variable domain, in which reference TRBV19 and TRBJ1-2 provide the parts outside the CDR3, is DGGITQSPKYLFRKEGQNVTLSCEQNLNHDAMYWYRQDPGQGLRLIYYSQIVNDFQKGDIAEGYSVSREKKESFPLTVTSAQKNPTAFYLCASSIDRQNYGYTFGSGTRLTVV.

The chain uses TRBV27 and TRBJ1-1; no clear D. Germline lookup yields CDR1 MNHEY and CDR2 SMNVEV (reference sequence). Trimming took 7 bases from V and 7 from J, leaving 16 bases between them. The CDR3 totals 13 residues. The CDR3 loop is CASTPLVDGEAFF. In DNA, the CDR3 is TGTGCCAGCACCCCTCTGGTGGACGGTGAAGCTTTCTTT.

This chain's CDR3 is CASSPTRTGAHGTQYF. Here the CDR3 DNA reads TGTGCCAGCAGCCCCACTCGGACAGGGGCCCACGGGACCCAGTACTTC. The V and J genes are TRBV4-2 and TRBJ2-5; 9 nucleotides match TRBD1. Trimming removed 4 bases from V and 7 bases from J; junction bases left unmatched: 13. Germline CDR1 LGHNA, CDR2 YNFKEQ. This CDR3 contains 16 residues.

The rearrangement links TRBV14 to TRBJ1-1, with D unresolved. Deletions cut 0 bases from V and 4 bases from J, with 12 bases between. CDR1 is SGHDN and CDR2 is FVKESK in the germline V gene. The CDR3 contains 15 residues. The CDR3 sequence is CASSQDALRSTEAFF. DNA of the CDR3: TGTGCCAGCAGCCAAGACGCCCTACGAAGCACTGAAGCTTTCTTT.

The chain joins TRBV12-3 or TRBV12-4 to TRBJ2-7, with D unresolved. Trimming shortened V by 3 bases and J by 3 bases, and 6 bases separated the two germline ends. The CDR3 is made up of 12 amino acids. The CDR3 coding sequence is TGTGCCAGCAGTTTGGAAAGCTACGAGCAGTACTTC. Amino acids: CASSLESYEQYF.

The rearrangement uses TRBV12-3 or TRBV12-4 and TRBJ2-7; 8 positions agree with TRBD1. This CDR3 is 13 amino acids long. Trimming at V came to 6 bases and at J to 6 bases, leaving 7 bases not matched to a gene. The CDR3, as DNA: TGTGCCAGCAGAGCGACAGGGGCACCCGAGCAGTACTTC. As protein: CASRATGAPEQYF.

The chain combines TRBV18 with TRBJ1-3; D is ambiguous. This CDR3 has 16 residues. Germline V gene lookup returns CDR1 KGHSH and CDR2 LQKENI. V lost 0 bases to trimming and J lost 4 bases, with 13 bases between them. For the CDR3, the DNA is TGTGCCAGCTCACCACCGGGGTCCTCGAGAGGAAACACCATATATTTT. Translating it yields CASSPPGSSRGNTIYF. Combining the CDR3 with reference TRBV18 and TRBJ1-3 gives the whole variable domain NAGVMQNPRHLVRRRGQEARLRCSPMKGHSHVYWYRQLPEEGLKFMVYLQKENIIDESGMPKERFSAEFPKEGPSILRIQQVVRGDSAAYFCASSPPGSSRGNTIYFGEGSWLTVV.

CDR3 coding DNA: TGTGCCAGTCAGGTCGAGAATAATTCACCCCTCCACTTT. Encoded protein: CASQVENNSPLHF. J is TRBJ1-6 and V is TRBV19; D is unclear. V was clipped by 8 bases and J by 5 bases, with 10 bases between them. CDR3 length: 13 residues. Germline-derived CDR1 and CDR2 are LNHDA and SQIVND (reference sequence).

The chain carries TRBV19 and TRBJ1-6; D perhaps matches TRBD1 (5 bases). Germline V gene sequence: CDR1 LNHDA, CDR2 SQIVND (reference sequence). This CDR3 has 14 residues. The CDR3 spells CASAGTVYNSPLHF. CDR3 nucleotide sequence: TGTGCTTCTGCAGGGACGGTCTATAATTCACCCCTCCACTTT. The full variable domain, in which reference TRBV19 and TRBJ1-6 provide the parts outside the CDR3, is DGGITQSPKYLFRKEGQNVTLSCEQNLNHDAMYWYRQDPGQGLRLIYYSQIVNDFQKGDIAEGYSVSREKKESFPLTVTSAQKNPTAFYLCASAGTVYNSPLHFGNGTRLTVT.

This sequence joins TRBV29-1 and TRBJ1-2, with D unresolved. Germline values: CDR1 SQVTM, CDR2 ANQGSEA. V dropped 4 bases and J dropped 0 bases, with 9 bases sitting between them. This CDR3 comprises 13 residues. CDR3 in DNA: TGCAGCGTTGTGAGGAATACTAACTATGGCTACACCTTC. Translating gives CSVVRNTNYGYTF.

The chain couples TRBV6-2 or TRBV6-3 to TRBJ1-2; 9 bases match TRBD1. The trim removed 0 bases at V and 4 bases at J, leaving 6 bases unmatched. The germline V gene encodes CDR1 MNHEY and CDR2 SVGEGT. The CDR3 contains 16 residues. CDR3 sequence (DNA): TGTGCCAGCAGTTACTCGGGACAGGGTGGAGGCTATGGCTACACCTTC. Translated, it gives CASSYSGQGGGYGYTF.

The J gene is TRBJ1-1, the V gene TRBV10-3; the match to TRBD1 covers 11 bases. V lost 8 bases and J lost 1; bases outside the gene matches: 3. This CDR3 region has 14 residues. Germline-derived CDR1 and CDR2 are ENHRY and SYGVKD. The CDR3 here is CAIRGQGGNTEAFF. CDR3 bases: TGTGCCATCCGGGGACAGGGGGGGAACACTGAAGCTTTCTTT.

The V gene is TRBV4-1, the J gene TRBJ1-2; TRBD1 aligns across 7 bases. Germline V CDR1 and CDR2: MGHRA, YSYEKL. There are 13 residues in the CDR3. V gave up 2 bases and J gave up 8 bases; unmatched junction bases: 5. The CDR3 DNA follows: TGCGCCAGCAGCCAAAGGGGGCCGGGGGGCTACACCTTC. Protein product: CASSQRGPGGYTF.

V is TRBV14 and J is TRBJ2-1; tentatively, D is TRBD2 (6 bases). CDR1 and CDR2 from the germline V gene are SGHDN and FVKESK. This CDR3 has 15 residues. The germline V and J ends were trimmed by 2 bases and 7 bases, with 15 bases remaining between them. The CDR3 is CASSQFAGGWNEQFF. The CDR3 DNA follows: TGTGCCAGCAGCCAATTCGCCGGGGGATGGAATGAGCAGTTCTTC. Drawing the rest from reference TRBV14 and TRBJ2-1, the complete variable domain is EAGVTQFPSHSVIEKGQTVTLRCDPISGHDNLYWYRRVMGKEIKFLLHFVKESKQDESGMPNNRFLAERTGGTYSTLKVQPAELEDSGVYFCASSQFAGGWNEQFFGPGTRLTVL.

V usage is TRBV9 and J usage is TRBJ2-5, with a weak D call TRBD1 (5 bases). Trimming stripped 4 bases from V and 4 bases from J, with 14 bases between. Germline values: CDR1 SGDLS, CDR2 YYNGEE. The CDR3 totals 14 residues. CDR3 bases: TGTGCCAGCAGCTCAGGTAAAGGGGTAGAGACCCAGTACTTC. It is translated as CASSSGKGVETQYF.

The chain recombines TRBV30 with TRBJ1-2, with D perhaps matching TRBD1 (6 bases). This CDR3 is built from 13 residues. V dropped 2 bases and J dropped 2 bases, with 9 bases sitting between them. Germline loops: CDR1 GTSNPN, CDR2 SVGIG (reference sequence). The CDR3 sequence: CAWSPGTNYGYTF. CDR3 nucleotides: TGTGCCTGGAGTCCCGGGACAAACTATGGCTACACCTTC.

The rearrangement uses TRBV7-2 and TRBJ1-5; 9 nucleotides line up with TRBD1. Germline-derived CDR1 and CDR2 are SGHTA and FQGNSA. The CDR3 length is 16 residues. Trimming cost V 1 base and J 6 bases; bases outside gene matches: 7. The CDR3 DNA reads TGTGCCAGCAGCTTAGATTGGGACAGGGATGCTCAGCCCCAGCATTTT. It translates to CASSLDWDRDAQPQHF.